The T cell receptor (beta chain) described here comes from a study of early stage breast cancer tumors. Overall study results and limits: Commonly generated sequences made up most enriched TCRB sequences shared between patients.

To note about this clone: Its antigen is as yet unknown.

V gave up 3 bases and J gave up 3 bases, with 14 bases separating them. In germline, CDR1 is LNHDA, CDR2 SQIVND (reference sequence). This CDR3 region has 15 residues. Profiled with immunoSEQ multiplex PCR; TCRdb holds only in-frame clones, not every one. This table holds roughly 56,000 clones, roughly 80% found once. Sequencing used blood. This sequence was found in a person aged 30-39 years with breast cancer. V usage is TRBV19 and J usage is TRBJ1-1; D unresolved. CDR3 bases: TGTGCCAGTAGTATCGACTGGGGTGTGGACACTGAAGCTTTCTTT. Translating gives CASSIDWGVDTEAFF.